This is a list of T cell receptor beta chains from one sample in a study of radiation and T cells in renal cell carcinoma. Only in-frame clones appear in the TCRdb table, and some are missing; sequencing was by immunoSEQ multiplex PCR. The sample shows 100,000 to 150,000 clones, 80% to 85% of them seen only once. This sample comprised blood, obtained from a patient whose treatment included radiotherapy and nephrectomy. The receptors were sampled from a woman aged 60-70 years with renal cell carcinoma. The CDR3 runs from the conserved cysteine through the conserved F or W. D genes are given only for firm matches. The listing skips clone size in some rows; elsewhere it reads once, few, many or a size class.

d_call clone_size cdr3_length j_call v_call cdr3_nt cdr3_aa
- - 14 TRBJ1-5 TRBV9 TGTGCCAGCAGCGGGAGGGGCAGCAATCAGCCCCAGCATTTT CASSGRGSNQPQHF
- - 12 TRBJ2-7 TRBV2 TGTGCCAGCAGTGGGAGCCCCTACGAGCAGTACTTC CASSGSPYEQYF
- - 15 TRBJ1-6 TRBV5-1 TGCGCCAGCAGCTTAACCGGGACGGTTAATTCACCCCTCCACTTT CASSLTGTVNSPLHF
- - 14 TRBJ2-3 TRBV13 TGTGCCAGCAGCCAGGGTCGGAGCACAGATACGCAGTATTTT CASSQGRSTDTQYF
- once 14 TRBJ1-1 TRBV5-5 TGCGCCAGCAGCCGGGTGACGGGGAACACTGAAGCTTTCTTT CASSRVTGNTEAFF
- - 15 TRBJ2-7 TRBV6-1 TGTGCCAGCAGTGAAGCGGCAGGAGCCCCCTACGAGCAGTACTTC CASSEAAGAPYEQYF
- - 12 TRBJ1-2 TRBV5-6 TGTGCCAGCAGCTTAAGAGGTCCTGGCTACACCTTC CASSLRGPGYTF
- - 13 TRBJ1-4 TRBV19 TGTGCCAGTAAGCCTGACTGGGGTGAAAAACTGTTTTTT CASKPDWGEKLFF
- - 15 TRBJ2-3 TRBV18 TGTGCCAGCTCACCACCGACAGCTAGCACAGATACGCAGTATTTT CASSPPTASTDTQYF
- - 16 TRBJ1-2 TRBV5-6 TGTGCCAGCAGCCCCCCAAACAGGGAATCTAACTATGGCTACACCTTC CASSPPNRESNYGYTF
- - 15 TRBJ2-7 TRBV4-1 TGCGCCACCAGTTTTTCAACCGGGATATCCTACGAGCAGTACTTC CATSFSTGISYEQYF
- once 13 TRBJ1-1 TRBV11-3 TGTGCCAGCAGCTTAGATCGCCTCACTGAAGCTTTCTTT CASSLDRLTEAFF
- - 12 TRBJ2-7 TRBV5-5 TGTGCCTGCGATCGAAGAACCGACGAGCAGTACTTC CACDRRTDEQYF
- - 13 TRBJ1-2 TRBV6-1 TGTGCCAGCACTACCGGGGCTGACTATGGCTACACCTTC CASTTGADYGYTF
- few 11 TRBJ2-3 TRBV5-6 TGTGCCAGCAGTTTCGAAGATACGCAGTATTTT CASSFEDTQYF
- - 16 TRBJ1-4 TRBV4-1 TGCGCCAGCAGCCAACACACGAGGACCTCGGGTGAAAAACTGTTTTTT CASSQHTRTSGEKLFF
- - 14 TRBJ2-1 TRBV18 TGTGCCAGCTCACCTATACCTCAGGGACGTGAGCAGTTCTTC CASSPIPQGREQFF
TRBD1 - 17 TRBJ2-3 TRBV5-6 TGTGCCAGCAGCGACTACAGCGGGACAGGGGGAAAAGATACGCAGTATTTT CASSDYSGTGGKDTQYF
TRBD1 - 14 TRBJ1-2 TRBV5-1 TGCGCCAGCAGCTCGCAACCGGGACAGGGAGGCTACACCTTC CASSSQPGQGGYTF
- - 14 TRBJ2-7 TRBV7-2 TGTGCCAGCAGCTTATACCACGACTCCTACGAGCAGTACTTC CASSLYHDSYEQYF
- - 15 TRBJ2-7 TRBV5-4 TGTGCCAGCAGCTTGGGCCAGGGGTTATCCTACGAGCAGTACTTC CASSLGQGLSYEQYF
- - 15 TRBJ1-6 TRBV28 TGTGCCAGCAGTACCACCAACACCTATAATTCACCCCTCCACTTT CASSTTNTYNSPLHF
TRBD2 - 15 TRBJ2-7 TRBV28 TGTGCCAGCAGTTCACCGGGAGGGGTTAAGTACGAGCAGTACTTC CASSSPGGVKYEQYF
- once 14 TRBJ1-5 TRBV7-9 TGTGCCAGCAGCTTAGAACAGAGGGGTCAGCCCCAGCATTTT CASSLEQRGQPQHF
TRBD2 - 16 TRBJ2-1 TRBV27 TGTGCCAGCAGTTTGGGGCGGGAGACCCCCTACAATGAGCAGTTCTTC CASSLGRETPYNEQFF
- - 15 TRBJ2-2 TRBV7-9 TGTGCCAGCAGCTTTCCAGGCAAGGGGTACGGGGAGCTGTTTTTT CASSFPGKGYGELFF
TRBD1 - 16 TRBJ1-1 TRBV6-5 TGTGCCAGCAGTTACCGGAGGGGGCAGGGGAACACTGAAGCTTTCTTT CASSYRRGQGNTEAFF
TRBD1 - 15 TRBJ2-7 TRBV9 TGTGCCAGCAGCCTAGCCGGGACAGGACTCTACGAGCAGTACTTC CASSLAGTGLYEQYF
- - 15 TRBJ1-6 TRBV6-6 TGTGCCAGCACCACCTCGGGGGGGAGCGGTTCACCCCTCCACTTT CASTTSGGSGSPLHF
- - 15 TRBJ2-1 TRBV9 TGTGCCAGCAGCGCGTCGGTATCGGACTACAATGAGCAGTTCTTC CASSASVSDYNEQFF
- few 13 TRBJ1-1 TRBV10-1 TGCGCCAGCAGAGAAGGGATGGGGACTGAAGCTTTCTTT CASREGMGTEAFF
- - 14 TRBJ2-7 TRBV7-9 TGTGCCAGCAGCTTGGGCGGGCTCTCCTACGAGCAGTACTTC CASSLGGLSYEQYF
- - 14 TRBJ1-4 TRBV9 TGTGCCAGCAGCGTTGGGGATGCTAATGAAAAACTGTTTTTT CASSVGDANEKLFF
TRBD2 - 15 TRBJ2-1 TRBV28 TGTGCCAGCAGTTTAGGGACTAGCTCCTACAATGAGCAGTTCTTC CASSLGTSSYNEQFF
- - 13 TRBJ2-5 TRBV2 TGTGCCAGCAGTGAAGGTAGTCGAGAGACCCAGTACTTC CASSEGSRETQYF
TRBD1 - 11 TRBJ1-1 TRBV29-1 TGCAGCGTTTACAGGGGGCGCGAAGCTTTCTTT CSVYRGREAFF
TRBD1 - 17 TRBJ1-6 TRBV7-9 TGTGCCAGCAGCCGACCGACAGGGGAGCCCAGAAATTCACCCCTCCACTTT CASSRPTGEPRNSPLHF
TRBD1 - 11 TRBJ1-2 TRBV19 TGTGCCACGACAGGGGGTAATGGCTACACCTTC CATTGGNGYTF
- - 14 TRBJ2-7 TRBV30 TGTGCCCTCAACAGGGTGTCGGAGTCCTACGAGCAGTACTTC CALNRVSESYEQYF
TRBD2 - 15 TRBJ2-2 TRBV7-6 TGTGCCAGCAGCTCACTAGCGAGAGACACCGGGGAGCTGTTTTTT CASSSLARDTGELFF
- - 15 TRBJ1-3 TRBV6-1 TGTGCCAGCAGTGAAGATTTATCCTCTGGAAACACCATATATTTT CASSEDLSSGNTIYF
- - 11 TRBJ2-1 TRBV20-1 TGCAGTGCTAGAGCGGACAATGAGCAGTTCTTC CSARADNEQFF
- - 13 TRBJ1-6 TRBV9 TGTGCCAGCAGCCGGGGGGCCAATTCACCCCTCCACTTT CASSRGANSPLHF
- - 14 TRBJ2-7 TRBV6-5 TGTGCCAGCAGTTACGGGGGCAGGGCCCTCGAGCAGTACTTC CASSYGGRALEQYF
- - 14 TRBJ1-3 TRBV10-1 TGCGCCAGCAGTGAGAGGGGTTCTGGAAACACCATATATTTT CASSERGSGNTIYF
TRBD1 - 17 TRBJ1-2 TRBV6-1 TGTGCCAGCAGTGCACTGGGGACAGGGGGCCCTAACTATGGCTACACCTTC CASSALGTGGPNYGYTF
- - 15 TRBJ2-2 TRBV6-5 TGTGCCACGGGGGTTGGGCTTGCGAACACCGGGGAGCTGTTTTTT CATGVGLANTGELFF
- - 15 TRBJ1-1 TRBV18 TGTGCCAGCTCACCAGTCGGGCAGATGAACACTGAAGCTTTCTTT CASSPVGQMNTEAFF
TRBD1 - 14 TRBJ1-1 TRBV28 TGTGCCAGCAGTAAGACAGGGGGAAACACTGAAGCTTTCTTT CASSKTGGNTEAFF
- once 13 TRBJ1-1 TRBV18 TGTGCCAGCCTACAGGAGACTACCACTGAAGCTTTCTTT CASLQETTTEAFF
- - 12 TRBJ2-5 TRBV28 TGTGCCAGCAGTATCGACGAAGAGACCCAGTACTTC CASSIDEETQYF
- - 15 TRBJ1-1 TRBV2 TGTGCCAGCAGTGAAGTGGGTCAGGGAGCCACTGAAGCTTTCTTT CASSEVGQGATEAFF
TRBD1 - 15 TRBJ1-2 TRBV7-9 TGTGCCAGCAGCCCAACCGGGACAGCTAACTATGGCTACACCTTC CASSPTGTANYGYTF
- few 15 TRBJ2-5 TRBV7-7 TGTGCTAGCAGCTTAGGGGTCACGCGCGGAGAGACCCAGTACTTC CASSLGVTRGETQYF
- - 12 TRBJ1-1 TRBV7-9 TGTGCCAGCAGCTTAGTGAACACTGAAGCTTTCTTT CASSLVNTEAFF
- once 16 TRBJ1-4 TRBV4-1 TGCGCCAGCAGCCAAGATCAACGGGGGCCGAATGAAAAACTGTTTTTT CASSQDQRGPNEKLFF
TRBD1 - 13 TRBJ2-2 TRBV19 TGTGCCAGTAGGGACAGGGGCACCGGGGAGCTGTTTTTT CASRDRGTGELFF
TRBD1 - 13 TRBJ1-1 TRBV29-1 TGCAGCGTGGGGACAGGGGGCTGGACTGAAGCTTTCTTT CSVGTGGWTEAFF
- - 13 TRBJ1-2 TRBV5-1 TGCGCCAGCAGTCTGGACAGCAACTATGGCTACACCTTC CASSLDSNYGYTF